This T cell receptor beta chain was observed in a study of regulatory T cells in long-lasting Graves disease. This sample's time point: newly diagnosed GD, antithyroid drugs for less than 3 months. PBMC-extracted RNA yielded the TCR library. iRepertoire HTBI primers and Arm-PCR of CDR3 regions built TCR beta libraries. One entry per CDR3 protein results from TCRdb running MiXCR on the multiplex PCR reads. Of 350,000 to 500,000 distinct CDR3 sequences in the sample, 16% were seen once. V gave up 1 base and J gave up 4 bases, with 16 bases separating them. CDR3 length equals 16 residues. From germline, CDR1 is PRHDT and CDR2 FYEKMQ (reference sequence). These data also featured in a second study, about T cells in Graves' hyperthyroidism and ophthalmopathy.

The material was peripheral blood mononuclear cells (PBMCs), obtained at new diagnosis, from a patient treated with antithyroid drugs. The TCR was taken from a woman in her late teens or twenties with Graves disease. The J gene is TRBJ1-2, the V gene TRBV13; D not certain. For the CDR3, the DNA is TGTGCCAGCAGCTTAGTACCGGGTAGGTCCCTCTATGGCTACACCTTC. Its translation is CASSLVPGRSLYGYTF. Supplemented by reference TRBV13 and TRBJ1-2, the full variable domain reads AAGVIQSPRHLIKEKRETATLKCYPIPRHDTVYWYQQGPGQDPQFLISFYEKMQSDKGSIPDRFSAQQFSDYHSELNMSSLELGDSALYFCASSLVPGRSLYGYTFGSGTRLTVV.